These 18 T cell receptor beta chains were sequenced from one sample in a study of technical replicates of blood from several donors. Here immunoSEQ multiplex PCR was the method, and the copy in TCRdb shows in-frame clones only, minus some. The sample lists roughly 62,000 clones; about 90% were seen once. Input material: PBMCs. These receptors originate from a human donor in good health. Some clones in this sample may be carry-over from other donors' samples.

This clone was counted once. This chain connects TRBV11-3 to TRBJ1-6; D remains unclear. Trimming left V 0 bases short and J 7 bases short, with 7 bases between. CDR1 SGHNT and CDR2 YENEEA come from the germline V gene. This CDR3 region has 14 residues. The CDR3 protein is CASSLEGGNSPLHF. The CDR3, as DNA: TGTGCCAGCAGCTTAGAGGGCGGGAATTCACCCCTCCACTTT.

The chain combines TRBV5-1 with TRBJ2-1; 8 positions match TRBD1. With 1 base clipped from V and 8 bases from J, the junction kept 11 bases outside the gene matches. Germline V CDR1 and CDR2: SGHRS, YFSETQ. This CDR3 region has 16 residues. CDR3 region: CASSLRFRGLGDEQFF. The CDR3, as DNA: TGCGCCAGCAGCTTGCGGTTCAGGGGGCTAGGAGATGAGCAGTTCTTC.

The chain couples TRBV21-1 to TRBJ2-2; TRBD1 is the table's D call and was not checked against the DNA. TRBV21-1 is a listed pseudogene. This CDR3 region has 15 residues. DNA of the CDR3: TGTGCCAGCAGCAAAGAGGACAGGGTGACCGGGGAGCTGTTTTTT. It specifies CASSKEDRVTGELFF.

Here the CDR3 DNA reads TGTGCCAGCAGCGAATCCCACAGGGCTTACACCATATATTTT. As protein: CASSESHRAYTIYF. The gene calls are TRBV11-2 and TRBJ1-3; D perhaps matches TRBD1 (6 bases). V lost 5 bases to trimming and J lost 8 bases, with 16 bases between them. The CDR3 sequence is 14 residues long. CDR1 SGHAT and CDR2 FQNNGV come from the germline V gene.

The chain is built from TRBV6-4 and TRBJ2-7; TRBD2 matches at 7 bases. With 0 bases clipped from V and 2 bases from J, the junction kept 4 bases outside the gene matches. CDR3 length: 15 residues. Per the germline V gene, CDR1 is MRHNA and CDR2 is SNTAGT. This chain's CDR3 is CASSDSKRGTYEQYF. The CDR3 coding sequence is TGTGCCAGCAGTGACTCGAAGCGGGGAACCTACGAGCAGTACTTC.

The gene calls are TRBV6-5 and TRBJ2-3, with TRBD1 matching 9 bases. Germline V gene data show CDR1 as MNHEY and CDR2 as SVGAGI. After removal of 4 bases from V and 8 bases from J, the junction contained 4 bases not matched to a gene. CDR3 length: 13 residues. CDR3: CASSSQDRGTQYF. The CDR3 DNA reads TGTGCCAGCAGTTCCCAGGACAGGGGTACGCAGTATTTT.

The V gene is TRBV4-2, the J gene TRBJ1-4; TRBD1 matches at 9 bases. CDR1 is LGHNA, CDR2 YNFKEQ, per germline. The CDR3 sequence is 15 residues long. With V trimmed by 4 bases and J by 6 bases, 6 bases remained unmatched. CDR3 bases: TGTGCCAGCAGCCCGGGACAGGGCCGGGATGAAAAACTGTTTTTT. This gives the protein CASSPGQGRDEKLFF.

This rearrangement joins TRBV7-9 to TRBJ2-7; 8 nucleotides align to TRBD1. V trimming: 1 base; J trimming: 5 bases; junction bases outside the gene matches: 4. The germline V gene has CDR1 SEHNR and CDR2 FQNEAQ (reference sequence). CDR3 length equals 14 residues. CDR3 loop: CASSLVRGRDEQYF. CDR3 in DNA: TGTGCCAGCAGCTTAGTCAGGGGGCGGGACGAGCAGTACTTC.

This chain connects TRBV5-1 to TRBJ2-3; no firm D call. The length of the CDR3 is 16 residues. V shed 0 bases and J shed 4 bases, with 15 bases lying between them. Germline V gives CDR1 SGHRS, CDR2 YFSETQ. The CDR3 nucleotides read TGCGCCAGCAGCTTGGCCATGGTGAAACGGGCAGATACGCAGTATTTT. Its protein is CASSLAMVKRADTQYF.

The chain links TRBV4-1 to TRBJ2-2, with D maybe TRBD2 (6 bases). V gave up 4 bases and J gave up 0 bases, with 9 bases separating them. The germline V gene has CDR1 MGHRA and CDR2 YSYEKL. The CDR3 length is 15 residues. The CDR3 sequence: CASSRGDPNTGELFF. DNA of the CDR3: TGCGCCAGCAGCCGGGGGGACCCGAACACCGGGGAGCTGTTTTTT.

This CDR3 reads CASSAAGTGWNEKLFF. The CDR3 nucleotides read TGTGCCAGCAGCGCCGCCGGGACAGGGTGGAATGAAAAACTGTTTTTT. V and J are TRBV14 and TRBJ1-4; 9 bases are a match to TRBD1. The length of the CDR3 is 16 residues. V lost 5 bases to trimming and J lost 5 bases; unmatched junction nucleotides: 9. Germline lookup yields CDR1 SGHDN and CDR2 FVKESK.

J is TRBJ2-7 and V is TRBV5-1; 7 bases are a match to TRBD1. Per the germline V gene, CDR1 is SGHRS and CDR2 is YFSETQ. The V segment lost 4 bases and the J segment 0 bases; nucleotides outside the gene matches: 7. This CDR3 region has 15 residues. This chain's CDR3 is CASSVSGTVSYEQYF. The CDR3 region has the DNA TGCGCCAGCAGCGTCTCCGGGACAGTCTCCTACGAGCAGTACTTC.

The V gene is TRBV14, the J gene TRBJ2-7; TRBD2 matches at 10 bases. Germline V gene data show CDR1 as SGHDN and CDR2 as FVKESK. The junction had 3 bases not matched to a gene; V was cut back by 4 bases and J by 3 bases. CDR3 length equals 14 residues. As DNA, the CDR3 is TGTGCCAGCAGCCCTAGCGGGGGTTACTACGAGCAGTACTTC. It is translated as CASSPSGGYYEQYF.

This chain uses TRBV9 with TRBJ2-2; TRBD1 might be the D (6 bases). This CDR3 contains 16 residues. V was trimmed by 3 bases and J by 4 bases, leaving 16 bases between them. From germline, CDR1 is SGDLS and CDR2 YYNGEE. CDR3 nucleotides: TGTGCCAGCAGCGGCCCTACAGGGAGCGGCACCGGGGAGCTGTTTTTT. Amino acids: CASSGPTGSGTGELFF.

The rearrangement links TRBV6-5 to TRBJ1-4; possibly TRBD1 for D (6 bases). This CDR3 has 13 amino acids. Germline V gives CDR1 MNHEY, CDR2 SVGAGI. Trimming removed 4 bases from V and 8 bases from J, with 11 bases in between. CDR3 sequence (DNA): TGTGCCAGCAGTTGGGGGCAGGGCGAAAAACTGTTTTTT. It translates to CASSWGQGEKLFF.

The DNA for the CDR3 is TGTGCCAGCAGCTCTAGACTAGCCGACACTGAAGCTTTCTTT. Protein: CASSSRLADTEAFF. The chain links TRBV7-9 to TRBJ1-1; D is uncertain. Per the germline V gene, CDR1 is SEHNR and CDR2 is FQNEAQ (reference sequence). The V gene lost 4 bases and the J gene lost 3 bases, with 12 bases spanning the gap. The length of the CDR3 is 14 residues. Using reference TRBV7-9 and TRBJ1-1 for the parts outside the CDR3, the full variable domain is DTGVSQNPRHKITKRGQNVTFRCDPISEHNRLYWYRQTLGQGPEFLTYFQNEAQLEKSRLLSDRFSAERPKGSFSTLEIQRTEQGDSAMYLCASSSRLADTEAFFGQGTRLTVV.

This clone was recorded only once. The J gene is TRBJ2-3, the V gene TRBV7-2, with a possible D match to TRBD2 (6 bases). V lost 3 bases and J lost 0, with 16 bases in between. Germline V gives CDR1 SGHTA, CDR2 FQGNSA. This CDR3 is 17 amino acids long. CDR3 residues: CASSFPRAGRSTDTQYF. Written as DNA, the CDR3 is TGTGCCAGCAGCTTCCCCCGGGCGGGGAGAAGCACAGATACGCAGTATTTT.

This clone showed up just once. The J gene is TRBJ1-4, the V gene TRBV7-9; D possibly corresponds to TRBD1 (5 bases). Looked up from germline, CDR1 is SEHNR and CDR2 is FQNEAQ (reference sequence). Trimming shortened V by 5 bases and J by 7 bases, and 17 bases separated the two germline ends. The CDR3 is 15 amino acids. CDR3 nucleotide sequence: TGTGCCAGCAGCGAGAGGCAGGGCACGATTGAAAAACTGTTTTTT. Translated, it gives CASSERQGTIEKLFF.